Listed below are T cell receptor beta chains from one sample, sequenced in a study of T cell repertoires in cytomegalovirus infection. TCRdb used MiXCR to reprocess the reads, holding one entry per CDR3 protein. The data show 65,000 to 90,000 distinct CDR3 sequences, under 5% seen once. The material sequenced was PBMCs. These receptors were taken from a human donor in good health (CMV status not recorded). Some clones in this sample may be carry-over from other donors' samples. Both conserved end residues are part of each CDR3. D genes are given only for firm matches. Size tells how often a clone was seen (once, few, many) or the class of an expanded clone, and some rows leave it out.

V: TRBV7-2; size: many; D: .; J: TRBJ1-1; DNA: TGTGCCAGCAGCTTAGCGGGGGCTCGAACTGAAGCTTTCTTT; CDR3: CASSLAGARTEAFF
V: TRBV20-1; size: many; D: .; J: TRBJ1-1; DNA: TGCAGTGCTAGTCGGTCAGACGGAGTGGAAGCTTTCTTT; CDR3: CSASRSDGVEAFF
V: TRBV20-1; size: many; D: TRBD1; J: TRBJ2-5; DNA: TGCAGTGCTGTCCCGGGACAGGGTATGGGGACCCAGTACTTC; CDR3: CSAVPGQGMGTQYF
V: TRBV6-2/TRBV6-3; size: many; D: TRBD2; J: TRBJ2-7; DNA: TGTGCCAGCAGTTCCACTAGCGGGAGAGTCGAGCAGTACTTC; CDR3: CASSSTSGRVEQYF
V: TRBV7-2; size: many; D: .; J: TRBJ2-3; DNA: TGTGCCAGCAGCTTAGCTCCCACAGATACGCAGTATTTT; CDR3: CASSLAPTDTQYF
V: TRBV20-1; size: many; D: TRBD2; J: TRBJ2-1; DNA: TGCAGTGCTAGACCAGGACTAGGTAGTCGTTGGGGTCTCCGGTTCTTC; CDR3: CSARPGLGSRWGLRFF
V: TRBV4-3; size: many; D: .; J: TRBJ1-2; DNA: TGCGCCAGCAGCCAAGAGGGCAGGGCTAGTGGCTACACCTTC; CDR3: CASSQEGRASGYTF
V: TRBV7-9; size: few; D: .; J: TRBJ2-1; DNA: TGTGCCAGCAGCCCCTACTTGGCGGGGGAGCAGTTCTTC; CDR3: CASSPYLAGEQFF
V: TRBV6-2/TRBV6-3; size: many; D: .; J: TRBJ2-7; DNA: TGTGCCAGCAGTTACGGCCCAAGCGAGAGCTCCTACGAGCAGTACTTC; CDR3: CASSYGPSESSYEQYF
V: TRBV7-2; size: .; D: .; J: TRBJ2-1; DNA: TGTGCCAGCAGCATCGCTTCGGTGGGGGGAGAGCAGTTCTTC; CDR3: CASSIASVGGEQFF
V: TRBV28; size: many; D: .; J: TRBJ1-1; DNA: TGTGCCAGCAGACTCCTGAAGGGTGAAGCTTTCTTT; CDR3: CASRLLKGEAFF
V: TRBV20-1; size: many; D: .; J: TRBJ2-3; DNA: TGCAGTGCTGCCTCTTCTTGGGCAGATACGCAGTATTTT; CDR3: CSAASSWADTQYF
V: TRBV7-8; size: many; D: .; J: TRBJ1-1; DNA: TGTGCCAGCAGCTTAGGACATCGCACTGAAGCTTTCTTT; CDR3: CASSLGHRTEAFF
V: TRBV7-9; size: many; D: .; J: TRBJ1-1; DNA: TGTGCCAGCAGCTTAGGGGAGGCAGCTTTCTTT; CDR3: CASSLGEAAFF
V: TRBV12-3/TRBV12-4; size: many; D: .; J: TRBJ1-2; DNA: TGTGCCAGCAGTACAGATCCCGGTGGCTACACCTTC; CDR3: CASSTDPGGYTF
V: TRBV28; size: few; D: .; J: TRBJ1-5; DNA: TGTGCCAGCAGTTCCCGCCGGGACTCAAATAATCAGCCCCAGCATTTT; CDR3: CASSSRRDSNNQPQHF
V: TRBV7-2; size: many; D: TRBD2; J: TRBJ2-3; DNA: TGTGCCAGCAGCTCGAGGGCTAGCGGGGGCACAGATACGCAGTATTTT; CDR3: CASSSRASGGTDTQYF
V: TRBV12-3/TRBV12-4; size: many; D: .; J: TRBJ1-2; DNA: TGTGCCAGCAGTTTGGGACCGAGCTATGGCTACACCTTC; CDR3: CASSLGPSYGYTF
V: TRBV7-7; size: few; D: TRBD2; J: TRBJ2-1; DNA: TGTGCTAGCAGCAAAGGACTAGCTGCCTACAATGAGCAGTTCTTC; CDR3: CASSKGLAAYNEQFF
V: TRBV7-8; size: many; D: TRBD1; J: TRBJ1-5; DNA: TGTGCCAGCAGCCCGACCGGGACAGGGAATCAGCCCCAGCATTTT; CDR3: CASSPTGTGNQPQHF
V: TRBV7-2; size: many; D: .; J: TRBJ2-7; DNA: TGTGCCAGCAGCGCCGACACCCGGCGCACCTACGAGCAGTACTTC; CDR3: CASSADTRRTYEQYF
V: TRBV7-3; size: many; D: TRBD1; J: TRBJ1-2; DNA: TGTGCCAGCAGTCCCGGACAGGGAGTTGGCTACACCTTC; CDR3: CASSPGQGVGYTF
V: TRBV6-2/TRBV6-3; size: many; D: .; J: TRBJ1-1; DNA: TGTGCCAGCAGTTACCTCTTAAGGGGGACGGCTTTCTTT; CDR3: CASSYLLRGTAFF
V: TRBV7-2; size: many; D: .; J: TRBJ2-5; DNA: TGTGCCAGCAGCTTAGTGGCTAGAGGGGCGCAGTACTTC; CDR3: CASSLVARGAQYF
V: TRBV5-1; size: many; D: .; J: TRBJ1-4; DNA: TGCGCCAGCAGCTTCGGCTCCGGACAGAAAAATGAAAAACTGTTTTTT; CDR3: CASSFGSGQKNEKLFF
V: TRBV19; size: many; D: .; J: TRBJ2-3; DNA: TGTGCCAGTAGTATGCAGGACCGCACAGATACGCAGTATTTT; CDR3: CASSMQDRTDTQYF
V: TRBV7-6; size: many; D: .; J: TRBJ2-3; DNA: TGTGCCAGCAGCTTAGACAGTCCAGATACGCAGTATTTT; CDR3: CASSLDSPDTQYF
V: TRBV12-3/TRBV12-4; size: many; D: TRBD1; J: TRBJ2-7; DNA: TGTGCCAGCAGTTTAGCCCACGGGCAGGGGGTAACCGAGCAGTACTTC; CDR3: CASSLAHGQGVTEQYF
V: TRBV28; size: many; D: .; J: TRBJ1-2; DNA: TGTGCCAGCAGTAGGGGACACCTCTATGGCTACACCTTC; CDR3: CASSRGHLYGYTF
V: TRBV19; size: many; D: .; J: TRBJ1-5; DNA: TGTGCCAGTACCCGGAGGGGTCAGCCCCAGCATTTT; CDR3: CASTRRGQPQHF
V: TRBV14; size: many; D: .; J: TRBJ2-3; DNA: TGTGCCAGCAGCCAAGTAGTACTCAGAGGGACAGATACGCAGTATTTT; CDR3: CASSQVVLRGTDTQYF
V: TRBV28; size: many; D: .; J: TRBJ2-1; DNA: TGTGCCAGCCTCGGAGGGGGCTCCTACAATGAGCAGTTCTTC; CDR3: CASLGGGSYNEQFF
V: TRBV7-2; size: many; D: .; J: TRBJ1-1; DNA: TGTGCCAGCAGCTCGGACAGATGGGGCACTGAAGCTTTCTTT; CDR3: CASSSDRWGTEAFF
V: TRBV4-1; size: many; D: .; J: TRBJ1-1; DNA: TGCGCCAGCAGCCAAGATGAGAGTCTCGCAGGAGTTAACACTGAAGCTTTCTTT; CDR3: CASSQDESLAGVNTEAFF
V: TRBV7-2; size: many; D: .; J: TRBJ2-5; DNA: TGTGCCAGCAGCTCGAGAGGGCGGGGAAGGGAGACCCAGTACTTC; CDR3: CASSSRGRGRETQYF
V: TRBV7-2; size: many; D: .; J: TRBJ1-1; DNA: TGTGCCAGCAGCTCCCTAGGGGGGTCCACTGAAGCTTTCTTT; CDR3: CASSSLGGSTEAFF
V: TRBV7-2; size: many; D: .; J: TRBJ2-4; DNA: TGTGCCAGCAGCCCTAGGGACAAAAACATTCAGTACTTC; CDR3: CASSPRDKNIQYF